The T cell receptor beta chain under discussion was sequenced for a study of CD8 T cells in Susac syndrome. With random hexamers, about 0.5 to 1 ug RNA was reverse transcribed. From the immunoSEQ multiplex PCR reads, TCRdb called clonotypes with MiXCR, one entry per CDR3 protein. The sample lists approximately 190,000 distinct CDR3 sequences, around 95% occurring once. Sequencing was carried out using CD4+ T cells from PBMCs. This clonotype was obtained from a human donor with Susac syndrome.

As DNA, the CDR3 is TGTGCCTGGAGTAAGCGGGCAGGGCCCTTCGATCAGCCCCAGCATTTT. Encoded protein: CAWSKRAGPFDQPQHF. This sequence joins TRBV30 and TRBJ1-5; TRBD1 might be the D (5 bases). V shed 2 bases and J shed 5 bases, with 19 bases lying between them. Germline V CDR1 and CDR2: GTSNPN, SVGIG (reference sequence). CDR3 size: 16 residues.